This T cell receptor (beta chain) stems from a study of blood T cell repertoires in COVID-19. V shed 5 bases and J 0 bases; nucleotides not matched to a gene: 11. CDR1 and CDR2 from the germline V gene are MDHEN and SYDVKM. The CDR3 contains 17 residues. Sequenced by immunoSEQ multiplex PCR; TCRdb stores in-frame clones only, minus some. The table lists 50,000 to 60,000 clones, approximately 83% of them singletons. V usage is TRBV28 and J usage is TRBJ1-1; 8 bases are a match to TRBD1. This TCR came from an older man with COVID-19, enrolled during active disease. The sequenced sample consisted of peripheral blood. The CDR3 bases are TGTGCCAGCAGTAACCGCCTGACAGGGGTTATGAACACTGAAGCTTTCTTT. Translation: CASSNRLTGVMNTEAFF.